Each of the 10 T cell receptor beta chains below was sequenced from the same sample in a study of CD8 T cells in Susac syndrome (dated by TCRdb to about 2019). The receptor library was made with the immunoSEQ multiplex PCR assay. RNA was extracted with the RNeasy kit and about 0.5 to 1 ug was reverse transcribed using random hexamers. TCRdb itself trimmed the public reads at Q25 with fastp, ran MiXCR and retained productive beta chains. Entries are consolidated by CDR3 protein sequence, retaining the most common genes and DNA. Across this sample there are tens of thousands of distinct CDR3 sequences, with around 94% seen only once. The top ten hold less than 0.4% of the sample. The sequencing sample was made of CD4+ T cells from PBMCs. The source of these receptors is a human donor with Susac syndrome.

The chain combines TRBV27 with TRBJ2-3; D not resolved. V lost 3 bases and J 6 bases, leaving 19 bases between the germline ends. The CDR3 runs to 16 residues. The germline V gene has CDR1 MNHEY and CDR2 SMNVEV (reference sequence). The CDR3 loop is CASSFLGGVLKDTQYF. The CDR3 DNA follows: TGTGCCAGCAGTTTTCTGGGTGGGGTCCTAAAGGATACGCAGTATTTT.

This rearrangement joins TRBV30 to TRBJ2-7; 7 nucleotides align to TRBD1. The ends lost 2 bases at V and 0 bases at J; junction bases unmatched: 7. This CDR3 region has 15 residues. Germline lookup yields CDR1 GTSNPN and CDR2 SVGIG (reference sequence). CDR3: CAWSPGTVFSYEQYF. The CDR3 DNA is TGTGCCTGGAGTCCCGGGACAGTTTTCTCCTACGAGCAGTACTTC.

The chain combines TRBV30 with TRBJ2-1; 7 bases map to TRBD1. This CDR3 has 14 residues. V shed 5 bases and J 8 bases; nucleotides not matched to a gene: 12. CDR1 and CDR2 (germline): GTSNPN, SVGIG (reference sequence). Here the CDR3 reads CAWEAGTVNDEQFF. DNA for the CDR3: TGTGCCTGGGAAGCCGGGACAGTTAACGATGAGCAGTTCTTC.

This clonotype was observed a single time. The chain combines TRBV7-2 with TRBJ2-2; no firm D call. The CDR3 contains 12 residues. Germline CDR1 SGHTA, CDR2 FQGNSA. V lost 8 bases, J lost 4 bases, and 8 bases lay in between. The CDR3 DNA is TGTGCCAGCGGATCGGCCACCGGGGAGCTGTTTTTT. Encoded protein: CASGSATGELFF. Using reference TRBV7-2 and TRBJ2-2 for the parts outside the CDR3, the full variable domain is GAGVSQSPSNKVTEKGKDVELRCDPISGHTALYWYRQSLGQGLEFLIYFQGNSAPDKSGLPSDRFSAERTGGSVSTLTIQRTQQEDSAVYLCASGSATGELFFGEGSRLTVL.

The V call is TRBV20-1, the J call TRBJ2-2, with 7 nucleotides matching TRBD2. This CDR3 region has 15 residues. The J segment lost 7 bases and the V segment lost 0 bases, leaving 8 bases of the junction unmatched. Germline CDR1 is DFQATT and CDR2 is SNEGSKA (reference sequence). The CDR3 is CSARDGGKNVGELFF. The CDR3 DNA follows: TGCAGTGCTAGAGACGGGGGGAAGAACGTCGGGGAGCTGTTTTTT.

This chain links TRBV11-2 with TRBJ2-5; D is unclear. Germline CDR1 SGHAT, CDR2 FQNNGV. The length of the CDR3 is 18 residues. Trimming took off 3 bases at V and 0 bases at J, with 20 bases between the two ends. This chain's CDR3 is CASSLVTVSGGYQETQYF. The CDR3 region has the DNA TGTGCCAGCAGCTTGGTTACAGTATCGGGCGGTTACCAAGAGACCCAGTACTTC.

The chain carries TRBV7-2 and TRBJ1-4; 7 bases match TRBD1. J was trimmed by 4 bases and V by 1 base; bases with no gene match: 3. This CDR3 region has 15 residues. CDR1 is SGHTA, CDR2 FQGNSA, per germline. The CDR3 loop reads CASSLGTGSNEKLFF. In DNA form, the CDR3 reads TGTGCCAGCAGCTTAGGGACAGGAAGTAATGAAAAACTGTTTTTT.

Here the CDR3 reads CASSPKGSSYEQYF. DNA of the CDR3: TGTGCCAGCAGCCCCAAGGGCAGCTCCTACGAGCAGTACTTC. This chain joins TRBV7-2 and TRBJ2-7; unclear D gene. V shed 5 bases and J shed 0 bases, with 11 bases lying between them. The CDR3 contains 14 residues. CDR1 is SGHTA, CDR2 FQGNSA, per germline.

This CDR3 reads CASSKPPGSKGETQYF. The CDR3 DNA reads as TGTGCCAGCAGCAAACCCCCGGGATCAAAAGGGGAGACCCAGTACTTC. The rearrangement links TRBV9 to TRBJ2-5, with D maybe TRBD2 (5 bases). Germline V gene data show CDR1 as SGDLS and CDR2 as YYNGEE. This CDR3 is 16 amino acids long. V gave up 4 bases and J gave up 5 bases, with 21 bases separating them.

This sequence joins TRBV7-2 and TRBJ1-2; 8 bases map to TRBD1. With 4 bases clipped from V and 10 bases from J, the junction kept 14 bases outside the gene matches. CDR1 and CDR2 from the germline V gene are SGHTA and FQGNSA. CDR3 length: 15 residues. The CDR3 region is CASSSSGQGQSSYTF. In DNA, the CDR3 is TGTGCCAGCAGCTCATCCGGACAGGGCCAAAGTTCCTACACCTTC.